This TCR beta chain emerged from a study of blood T cell repertoires in COVID-19. Study-wide background: Sample material is recorded as cDNA or gDNA derived from T cells, B-cell-depleted T cells, or PBMCs.

This CDR3 region has 19 residues. The germline CDR1 and CDR2 sequences are SGHVS and FQNEAQ. Trimming cost V 2 bases and J 3 bases; bases outside gene matches: 18. TCRdb keeps only in-frame clones here, not all; method: immunoSEQ multiplex PCR. The data hold about 200,000 clones, with approximately 84% observed a single time. Adults between roughly 18 and 95 years of age took part from more than 20 US areas. Recovered status applied to Cohort 3 donors who had two consecutive negative PCRs. It also applied to those with clearance or with symptom resolution. Material: PBMCs or T cells enriched from blood (not recorded which). The J gene is TRBJ2-7, the V gene TRBV7-8; 8 nucleotides align to TRBD2. This TCR was sampled from a man in his forties or fifties who had recovered from COVID-19. CDR3 loop: CASSLFLAGGTMGGYEQYF. The CDR3 region has the DNA TGTGCCAGCAGCTTATTCCTCGCGGGGGGCACTATGGGGGGCTACGAGCAGTACTTC.